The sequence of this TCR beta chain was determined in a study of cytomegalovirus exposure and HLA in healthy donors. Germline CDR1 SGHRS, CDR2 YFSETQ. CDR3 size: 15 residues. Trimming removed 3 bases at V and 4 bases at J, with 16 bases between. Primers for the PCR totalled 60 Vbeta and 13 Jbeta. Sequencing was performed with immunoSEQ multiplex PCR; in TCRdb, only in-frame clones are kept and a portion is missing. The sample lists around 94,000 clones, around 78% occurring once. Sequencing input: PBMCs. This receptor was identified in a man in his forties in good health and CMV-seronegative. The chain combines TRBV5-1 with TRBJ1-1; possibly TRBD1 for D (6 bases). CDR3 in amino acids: CASSSTEGGGTEAFF. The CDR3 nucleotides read TGCGCCAGCAGCTCCACCGAGGGAGGGGGCACTGAAGCTTTCTTT.